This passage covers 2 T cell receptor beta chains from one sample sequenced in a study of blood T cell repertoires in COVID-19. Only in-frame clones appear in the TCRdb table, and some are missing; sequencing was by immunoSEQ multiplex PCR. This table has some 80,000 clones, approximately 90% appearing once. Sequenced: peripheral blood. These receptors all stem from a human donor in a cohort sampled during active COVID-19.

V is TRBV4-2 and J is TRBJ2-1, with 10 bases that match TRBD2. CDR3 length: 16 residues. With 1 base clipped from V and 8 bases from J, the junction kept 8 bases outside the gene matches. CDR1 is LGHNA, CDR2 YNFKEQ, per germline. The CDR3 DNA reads TGTGCCAGCAGCCAAGGGGCCCAGCGGGGGGGGGATGAGCAGTTCTTC. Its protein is CASSQGAQRGGDEQFF.

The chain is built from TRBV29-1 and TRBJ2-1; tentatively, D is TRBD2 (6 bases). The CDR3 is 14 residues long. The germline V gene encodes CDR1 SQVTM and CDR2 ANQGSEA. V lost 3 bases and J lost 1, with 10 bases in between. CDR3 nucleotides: TGCAGCGTTGACCGACTAGGGTCCTACAATGAGCAGTTCTTC. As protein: CSVDRLGSYNEQFF.